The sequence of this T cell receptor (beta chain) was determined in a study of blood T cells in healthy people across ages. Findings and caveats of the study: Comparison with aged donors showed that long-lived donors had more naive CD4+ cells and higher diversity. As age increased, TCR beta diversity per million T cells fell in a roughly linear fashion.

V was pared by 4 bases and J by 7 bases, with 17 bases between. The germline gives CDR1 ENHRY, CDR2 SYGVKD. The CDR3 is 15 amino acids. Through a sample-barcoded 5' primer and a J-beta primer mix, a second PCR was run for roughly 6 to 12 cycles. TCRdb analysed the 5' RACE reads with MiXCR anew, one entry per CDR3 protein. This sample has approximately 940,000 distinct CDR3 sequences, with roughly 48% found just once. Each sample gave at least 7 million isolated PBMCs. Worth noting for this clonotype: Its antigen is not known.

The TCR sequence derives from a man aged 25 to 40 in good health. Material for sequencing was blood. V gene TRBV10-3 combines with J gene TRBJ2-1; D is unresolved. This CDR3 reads CAISGGSGMTNEQFF. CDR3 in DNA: TGTGCCATCAGTGGGGGTTCAGGCATGACGAATGAGCAGTTCTTC.